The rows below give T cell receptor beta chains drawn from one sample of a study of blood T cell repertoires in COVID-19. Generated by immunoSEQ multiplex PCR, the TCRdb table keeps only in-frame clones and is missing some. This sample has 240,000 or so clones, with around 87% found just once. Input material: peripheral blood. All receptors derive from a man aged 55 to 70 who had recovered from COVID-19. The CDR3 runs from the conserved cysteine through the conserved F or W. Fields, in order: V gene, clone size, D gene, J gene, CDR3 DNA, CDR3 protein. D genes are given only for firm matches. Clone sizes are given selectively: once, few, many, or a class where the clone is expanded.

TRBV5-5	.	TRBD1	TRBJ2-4	TGTGCCAGCAGTCTTATTGGGACAGTAAGGAACATTCAGTACTTC	CASSLIGTVRNIQYF
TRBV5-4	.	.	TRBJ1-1	TGTGCCAGCAGCTTGCGGGGAGGGTACACTGAAGCTTTCTTT	CASSLRGGYTEAFF
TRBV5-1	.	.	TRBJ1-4	TGCGCCAGCAGCTTGGGGGGTCAGGGTGAAAAACTGTTTTTT	CASSLGGQGEKLFF
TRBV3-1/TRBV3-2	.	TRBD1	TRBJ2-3	TGTGCCAGCAGCCAAGAAGGGGACAGGGCCCCAGATACGCAGTATTTT	CASSQEGDRAPDTQYF
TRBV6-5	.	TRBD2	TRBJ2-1	TGTGCCAGCAGTAAGGGACTAAAGTCCTGGAATGAGCAGTTCTTC	CASSKGLKSWNEQFF
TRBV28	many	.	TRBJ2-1	TGTGCCAGCAGCTACCTGAAAAAGCAGGATGAGCAGTTCTTC	CASSYLKKQDEQFF
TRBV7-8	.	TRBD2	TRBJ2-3	TGTGCCAGCAGCCCACTAGCGGGGGGGCAAAGAGATACGCAGTATTTT	CASSPLAGGQRDTQYF
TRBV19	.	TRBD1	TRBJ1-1	TGTGCCAGTATGAGGGACAGCGGTTATGAAGCTTTCTTT	CASMRDSGYEAFF
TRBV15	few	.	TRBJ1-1	TGTGCCACCAGCGGCGACAGGTGGAACACTGAAGCTTTCTTT	CATSGDRWNTEAFF
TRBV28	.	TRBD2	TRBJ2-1	TGTGCCAGCAGGCCGGGACTAGCGGGGGGGCTGGTCTACAATGAGCAGTTCTTC	CASRPGLAGGLVYNEQFF
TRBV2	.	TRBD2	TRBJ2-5	TGTGCCAGCAGTGAAGGGACTAGCGGGGGGGTGGTCCAGTACTTC	CASSEGTSGGVVQYF
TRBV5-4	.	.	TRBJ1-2	TGTGCCAGCAGCTTGCGGGACCGGGGGGTTGGCTACACCTTC	CASSLRDRGVGYTF
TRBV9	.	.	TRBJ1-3	TGTGCCAGCAGTTATACAGGGTTCTCTGGAAACACCATATATTTT	CASSYTGFSGNTIYF
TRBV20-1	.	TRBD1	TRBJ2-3	TGCAGTGCTAGTAGACAGGGGGCGCGTTCTCCAGATACGCAGTATTTT	CSASRQGARSPDTQYF
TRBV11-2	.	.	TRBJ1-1	TGTGCCAGCAGGAAGACAGGAGCGAACACTGAAGCTTTCTTT	CASRKTGANTEAFF
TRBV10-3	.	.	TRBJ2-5	TGTGCCATCAGTGCGGTCCGCCAAGAGACCCAGTACTTC	CAISAVRQETQYF
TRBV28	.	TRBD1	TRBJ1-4	TGTGCCAGCAGCCCCGACAGGGTCGGTAGGGAAAAACTGTTTTTT	CASSPDRVGREKLFF
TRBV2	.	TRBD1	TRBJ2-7	TGTGCCAGCACCCTACTCAGGACAGGGGACTACGAGCAGTACTTC	CASTLLRTGDYEQYF
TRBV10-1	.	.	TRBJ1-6	TGCGCCAGCAGTGCCATCGCAGGGCGTCGTTCACCCCTCCACTTT	CASSAIAGRRSPLHF
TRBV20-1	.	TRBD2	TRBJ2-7	TGCAGTGCTAGTCCCGGACTAGCGGGGGGCGAGCAGTACTTC	CSASPGLAGGEQYF
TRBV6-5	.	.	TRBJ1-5	TGTGCCAGCGGAGCCAGGGGCAATCAGCCCCAGCATTTT	CASGARGNQPQHF
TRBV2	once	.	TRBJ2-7	TGTGCCAGCAGCGGGGGACAGACTAGCTACGAGCAGTACTTC	CASSGGQTSYEQYF
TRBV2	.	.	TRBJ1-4	TGTGCCAGCAGCCAAGCTGAAAAACTGTTTTTT	CASSQAEKLFF